The 7 T cell receptor beta chains below come from one sample, sequenced in a study of blood T cell repertoires in COVID-19. Clones were read by immunoSEQ multiplex PCR, and TCRdb kept only the in-frame ones, dropping some. The sample contains approximately 140,000 clones, over 70% of which appear only once. Sequenced material: peripheral blood. The receptor set was obtained from a man of 80 years or more with acute or convalescent COVID-19.

V gene TRBV6-5 combines with J gene TRBJ1-5, with TRBD1 matching over 8 bases. J was trimmed by 4 bases and V by 5 bases; bases with no gene match: 7. CDR3 length: 15 residues. From germline, CDR1 is MNHEY and CDR2 SVGAGI. The CDR3 DNA reads TGTGCCAGCAGTCAGGACAGGGAAAGGAATCAGCCCCAGCATTTT. Protein sequence: CASSQDRERNQPQHF.

The CDR3 loop reads CASSLRQTEETQYF. The CDR3 DNA sequence: TGTGCCAGCAGTTTGAGGCAAACGGAGGAGACCCAGTACTTC. The chain has TRBV27 and TRBJ2-5; D gene ambiguous. Germline CDR1 MNHEY, CDR2 SMNVEV (reference sequence). The CDR3 loop spans 14 amino acids. V lost 3 bases, J lost 5 bases, and 13 bases lay in between.

This chain connects TRBV6-5 to TRBJ1-1; TRBD1 matches 7 bases. CDR3 length: 14 amino acids. Trimming at V came to 0 bases and at J to 4 bases, leaving 2 bases not matched to a gene. CDR1 MNHEY and CDR2 SVGAGI come from the germline V gene. This chain's CDR3 is CASSYSAGGTEAFF. CDR3 DNA: TGTGCCAGCAGTTACTCGGCAGGGGGCACTGAAGCTTTCTTT.

The rearrangement uses TRBV19 and TRBJ2-3; TRBD2 aligns across 8 bases. The junction had 8 bases not matched to a gene; V was cut back by 9 bases and J by 0 bases. The CDR3 covers 15 residues. Per the germline V gene, CDR1 is LNHDA and CDR2 is SQIVND (reference sequence). The CDR3 spells CASNSGATSTDTQYF. The CDR3 nucleotides are TGTGCCAGCAATAGCGGGGCGACTAGCACAGATACGCAGTATTTT.

The chain joins TRBV28 to TRBJ1-1; 9 nucleotides align to TRBD1. The CDR3 totals 12 residues. J lost 11 bases, V lost 8 bases, and 9 bases had no gene match. The germline CDR1 and CDR2 sequences are MDHEN and SYDVKM. CDR3 DNA sequence: TGTGCCAGCCGTTCGCTGACAGGGGGGGCTTTCTTT. Translated: CASRSLTGGAFF.

The chain recombines TRBV9 with TRBJ2-3; TRBD2 matches at 10 bases. Germline lookup yields CDR1 SGDLS and CDR2 YYNGEE. The trim removed 3 bases at V and 5 bases at J, leaving 9 bases unmatched. The length of the CDR3 is 16 residues. CDR3 sequence reads: CASSAGLAATLDTQYF. The CDR3, as DNA: TGTGCCAGCAGCGCAGGACTAGCGGCGACCTTAGATACGCAGTATTTT.

This chain connects TRBV6-2 or TRBV6-3 to TRBJ1-5; D ambiguous. CDR3 size: 11 residues. The germline CDR1 and CDR2 sequences are MNHEY and SVGEGT. V lost 6 bases to trimming and J lost 8 bases, with 8 bases between them. CDR3 in DNA: TGTGCCAGCAGCCGAGGTGAGCCCCAGCATTTT. It encodes CASSRGEPQHF.